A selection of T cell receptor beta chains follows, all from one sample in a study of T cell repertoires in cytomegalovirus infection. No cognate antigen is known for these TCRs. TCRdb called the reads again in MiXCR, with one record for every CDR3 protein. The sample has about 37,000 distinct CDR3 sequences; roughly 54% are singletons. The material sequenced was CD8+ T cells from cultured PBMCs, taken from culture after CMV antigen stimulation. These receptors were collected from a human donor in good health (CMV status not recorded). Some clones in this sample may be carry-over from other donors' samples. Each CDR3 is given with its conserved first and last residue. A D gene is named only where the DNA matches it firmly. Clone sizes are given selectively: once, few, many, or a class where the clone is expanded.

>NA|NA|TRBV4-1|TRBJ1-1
CASSQQEGNTEAFF
TGCGCCAGCAGCCAACAGGAGGGGAACACTGAAGCTTTCTTT
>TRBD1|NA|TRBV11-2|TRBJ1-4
CASSRYTGQGREKLFF
TGTGCCAGCAGCCGCTATACGGGACAGGGGAGGGAAAAACTGTTTTTT
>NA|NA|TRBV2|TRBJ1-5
CASRKGQATPSQPQHF
TGTGCCAGCAGAAAGGGTCAGGCAACCCCCTCCCAGCCCCAGCATTTT
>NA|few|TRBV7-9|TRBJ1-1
CASISGMNTEAFF
TGTGCCAGCATTTCAGGGATGAACACTGAAGCTTTCTTT
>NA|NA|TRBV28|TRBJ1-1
CASSFADANTEAFF
TGTGCCAGCAGTTTTGCTGATGCTAACACTGAAGCTTTCTTT
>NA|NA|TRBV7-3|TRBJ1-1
CASLPPWDTEAFF
TGTGCCAGTTTGCCCCCTTGGGACACTGAAGCTTTCTTT
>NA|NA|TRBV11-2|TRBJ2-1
CASSPLGPGDNEQFF
TGTGCCAGCAGCCCTCTTGGTCCAGGAGACAATGAGCAGTTCTTC
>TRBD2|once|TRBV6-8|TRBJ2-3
CASKGLAGGQDTQYF
TGTGCCAGCAAGGGACTAGCGGGGGGGCAGGATACGCAGTATTTT
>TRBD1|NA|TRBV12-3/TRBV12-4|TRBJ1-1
CASSSGGSAFF
TGTGCCAGCAGTTCAGGGGGCTCAGCTTTCTTT
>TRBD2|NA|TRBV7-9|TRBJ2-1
CASKLGQRTSGNEQFF
TGTGCCAGCAAACTGGGACAAAGGACTAGCGGTAATGAGCAGTTCTTC
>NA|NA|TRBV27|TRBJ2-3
CASSTDREDTDTQYF
TGTGCCAGCAGTACCGATCGGGAAGACACAGATACGCAGTATTTT
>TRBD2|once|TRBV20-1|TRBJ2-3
CSARAALAGDTDTQYF
TGCAGTGCTAGAGCCGCACTAGCGGGGGACACAGATACGCAGTATTTT
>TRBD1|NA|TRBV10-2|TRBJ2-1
CASTRDSPYNEQFF
TGCGCCAGCACCCGGGACAGTCCTTACAATGAGCAGTTCTTC
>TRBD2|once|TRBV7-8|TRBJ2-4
CASSLALAGGPRAKNIQYF
TGTGCCAGCAGCTTAGCGCTAGCGGGAGGGCCGAGGGCCAAAAACATTCAGTACTTC
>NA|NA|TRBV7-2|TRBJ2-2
CASSLKSGTGELFF
TGTGCCAGCAGCTTAAAAAGCGGGACCGGGGAGCTGTTTTTT